These 27 T cell receptor beta chains originate from one sample sequenced in a study of shared clonotypes between healthy human individuals. The repertoire was sequenced with immunoSEQ multiplex PCR; TCRdb's copy has only in-frame clones and lacks some. The top ten clones hold roughly 50% of a sample with about 92,000 clones, 68% of them seen once. The sequencing input was memory CD8+ T cells sorted from blood. Described subset: CD45RO+ cells pooled with CCR7-negative TemRA cells. The receptors were gathered from a man between 25 and 39 years old in good health.

The CDR3 is CASSAGGPLNEQFF. CDR3 in DNA: TGTGCCAGTTCAGCGGGAGGGCCTCTCAATGAGCAGTTCTTC. The chain combines TRBV6-1 with TRBJ2-1, with 10 positions matching TRBD2. The CDR3 runs to 14 residues. Germline values: CDR1 MNHNS, CDR2 SASEGT. The trim removed 9 bases at V and 6 bases at J, leaving 8 bases unmatched.

This chain uses TRBV14 with TRBJ2-5, with D perhaps matching TRBD1 (6 bases). The CDR3 is 16 amino acids. The V and J ends lost 4 bases and 4 bases respectively, with 19 bases between them. Germline-derived CDR1 and CDR2 are SGHDN and FVKESK. The chain's CDR3 is CASSRSGGARGETQYF. CDR3 sequence (DNA): TGTGCCAGCAGCCGTTCTGGGGGCGCACGGGGAGAGACCCAGTACTTC. Using reference TRBV14 and TRBJ2-5 for the parts outside the CDR3, the full variable domain is EAGVTQFPSHSVIEKGQTVTLRCDPISGHDNLYWYRRVMGKEIKFLLHFVKESKQDESGMPNNRFLAERTGGTYSTLKVQPAELEDSGVYFCASSRSGGARGETQYFGPGTRLLVL.

The chain uses TRBV5-4 and TRBJ1-4, with D perhaps TRBD1 (6 bases). The CDR3 loop spans 14 amino acids. The germline V and J ends were trimmed by 4 bases and 8 bases, with 15 bases remaining between them. Germline loops: CDR1 SGHNT, CDR2 YYREEE (reference sequence). The CDR3 here is CASSPGQFNEKLFF. CDR3 nucleotides: TGTGCCAGCAGCCCCGGACAGTTTAACGAAAAACTGTTTTTT.

The V call is TRBV29-1, the J call TRBJ2-5; 8 bases align to TRBD1. The CDR3 covers 12 residues. V shed 5 bases, J shed 5 bases, and the junction held 4 bases outside the gene matches. Germline V gives CDR1 SQVTM, CDR2 ANQGSEA. The CDR3 sequence is CSVRQGWETQYF. The CDR3 DNA sequence: TGCAGCGTTCGACAGGGGTGGGAGACCCAGTACTTC.

This clone was counted a few times. This chain connects TRBV6-1 to TRBJ1-1; D ambiguous. Germline V gene sequence: CDR1 MNHNS, CDR2 SASEGT. V gave up 10 bases and J gave up 0 bases, with 12 bases separating them. The CDR3 has 13 amino acids. The CDR3 spells CATQENLNTEAFF. CDR3 in DNA: TGTGCCACCCAGGAGAATTTGAACACTGAAGCTTTCTTT.

This chain links TRBV19 with TRBJ2-1; no clear D gene. Germline CDR1 and CDR2: LNHDA and SQIVND (reference sequence). This CDR3 spans 14 amino acids. Trimming left V 6 bases short and J 5 bases short, with 14 bases between. DNA for the CDR3: TGTGCCAGTAGCTATTATGTGGAACACAATGAGCAGTTCTTC. Its translation is CASSYYVEHNEQFF. Using reference TRBV19 and TRBJ2-1 for the parts outside the CDR3, the full variable domain is DGGITQSPKYLFRKEGQNVTLSCEQNLNHDAMYWYRQDPGQGLRLIYYSQIVNDFQKGDIAEGYSVSREKKESFPLTVTSAQKNPTAFYLCASSYYVEHNEQFFGPGTRLTVL.

The J gene is TRBJ2-1, the V gene TRBV14, with a tentative D call TRBD2 (6 bases). Germline values: CDR1 SGHDN, CDR2 FVKESK. CDR3 length equals 19 residues. V shed 0 bases and J shed 5 bases, with 23 bases lying between them. CDR3 in DNA: TGTGCCAGCAGCCAAGAGTTGGGGCTGGGCGGGAACGCGAACAATGAGCAGTTCTTC. Translated, it gives CASSQELGLGGNANNEQFF.

The rearrangement uses TRBV6-1 and TRBJ2-5; a possible D gene is TRBD2 (6 bases). V was shortened by 1 base and J by 7 bases, with 19 bases between the two germline ends. Germline assignment: CDR1 MNHNS and CDR2 SASEGT. The CDR3 spans 16 residues. The CDR3 region has the DNA TGTGCCAGCAGTGAAGTGCCGGAGGGGCCGGGTGGGACCCAGTACTTC. Protein sequence: CASSEVPEGPGGTQYF.

In this sample, this clone turned up many times. This chain links TRBV6-1 with TRBJ2-7, with 8 bases identical to TRBD2. Germline CDR1 reads MNHNS; CDR2 reads SASEGT. The CDR3 extends over 14 amino acids. Trimming removed 6 bases from V and 5 bases from J; junction bases left unmatched: 9. The CDR3 sequence: CASSPGLESHEQYF. Written as DNA, the CDR3 is TGTGCCAGCAGCCCGGGACTAGAGAGCCACGAGCAGTACTTC.

This chain links TRBV6-1 with TRBJ1-2, with D unclear. Germline V gene lookup returns CDR1 MNHNS and CDR2 SASEGT. CDR3 length: 13 residues. The V and J ends lost 11 bases and 6 bases respectively, with 19 bases between them. Here the CDR3 DNA reads TGTGCCTCCCGCCGGTGGGGTCCTGATGGCTACACCTTC. This translates into CASRRWGPDGYTF.

The V and J genes are TRBV6-1 and TRBJ2-3; D remains unclear. The CDR3 is 15 residues long. The ends were cut back, 3 bases at V and 2 bases at J, with 12 bases in the middle. Germline-derived CDR1 and CDR2 are MNHNS and SASEGT. Here the CDR3 DNA reads TGTGCCAGCAGTGATGTAATGATGGCCACAGATACGCAGTATTTT. Amino acids: CASSDVMMATDTQYF.

Many counts were recorded for this clone. The chain links TRBV6-4 to TRBJ2-2; the D is unclear. Trimming shortened V by 7 bases and J by 0 bases, and 9 bases separated the two germline ends. The CDR3 runs to 14 residues. Germline CDR1 reads MRHNA; CDR2 reads SNTAGT. The CDR3 here is CASTSQANTGELFF. Written as DNA, the CDR3 is TGTGCCAGCACCAGCCAGGCGAACACCGGGGAGCTGTTTTTT.

The chain is built from TRBV19 and TRBJ2-2, with a possible D match to TRBD2 (5 bases). Between the trimmed V and J ends, which lost 3 bases and 7 bases, there was a span of 12 bases. CDR1 LNHDA and CDR2 SQIVND come from the germline V gene (reference sequence). This CDR3 spans 14 amino acids. The CDR3, as DNA: TGTGCCAGTAGTATGGGTGGGAGAGTCGGGGAGCTGTTTTTT. This translates into CASSMGGRVGELFF.

The V call is TRBV27, the J call TRBJ2-7; D not resolved. V was clipped by 7 bases and J by 3 bases, with 13 bases between them. CDR1 and CDR2 from the germline V gene are MNHEY and SMNVEV (reference sequence). The CDR3 totals 13 residues. This CDR3 is CASKGSLGYEQYF. The CDR3 DNA follows: TGTGCCAGCAAAGGGTCCCTCGGCTACGAGCAGTACTTC.

The gene calls are TRBV5-1 and TRBJ2-5; TRBD1 aligns across 8 bases. Germline assignment: CDR1 SGHRS and CDR2 YFSETQ. There are 14 residues in the CDR3. With V trimmed by 4 bases and J by 1 base, 3 bases remained unmatched. The CDR3 reads CASSGGTGQETQYF. The CDR3 nucleotides are TGCGCCAGCAGCGGAGGGACAGGCCAAGAGACCCAGTACTTC.

The rearrangement uses TRBV5-1 and TRBJ2-3; 12 bases map to TRBD2. Germline CDR1 reads SGHRS; CDR2 reads YFSETQ. Losses at the gene ends were 4 bases for V and 0 bases for J; bases not matched to a gene: 3. The CDR3 has 16 amino acids. The CDR3 bases are TGCGCCAGCAGCGTGGGGACTAGCGGGAGCACAGATACGCAGTATTTT. Translating gives CASSVGTSGSTDTQYF.

J is TRBJ1-1 and V is TRBV7-8, with no clear D. CDR3 length: 15 amino acids. V dropped 5 bases and J dropped 5 bases, with 18 bases sitting between them. CDR1 and CDR2 (germline): SGHVS, FQNEAQ. The CDR3 sequence is CASSLLEGGVTEAFF. The CDR3 DNA reads TGTGCCAGCAGCCTCCTGGAGGGAGGAGTTACTGAAGCTTTCTTT.

The chain has TRBV6-4 and TRBJ2-1, with 9 bases that match TRBD2. Per the germline V gene, CDR1 is MRHNA and CDR2 is SNTAGT. This CDR3 has 16 residues. Trimming took 5 bases from V and 8 from J; bases not matched to a gene: 13. The CDR3: CASSLAGTSSSDEQFF. CDR3 DNA: TGTGCCAGCAGTCTGGCCGGGACTAGCTCTTCGGATGAGCAGTTCTTC.

This clone was detected only a few times. The chain joins TRBV5-4 to TRBJ2-1; D is unresolved. Trimming took 2 bases from V and 6 from J, leaving 18 bases between them. There are 16 residues in the CDR3. The germline gives CDR1 SGHNT, CDR2 YYREEE (reference sequence). CDR3 DNA sequence: TGTGCCAGCAGCTTAGTTTACCCGGGTTTCGGCAATGAGCAGTTCTTC. Protein: CASSLVYPGFGNEQFF.

V and J are TRBV11-1 and TRBJ1-1, with TRBD1 as a possible D gene (6 bases). CDR1 is SGHAT, CDR2 FQDESV, per germline (reference sequence). Trimming cost V 3 bases and J 3 bases, with 11 bases left between them. The CDR3 is 14 residues long. DNA for the CDR3: TGTGCCAGCAGCTTTGGAGGGGGATACACTGAAGCTTTCTTT. Amino acids: CASSFGGGYTEAFF.

The V call is TRBV6-1, the J call TRBJ2-5; maybe TRBD1 (6 bases). There are 14 residues in the CDR3. Trimming shortened V by 3 bases and J by 4 bases, and 12 bases separated the two germline ends. From germline, CDR1 is MNHNS and CDR2 SASEGT. The CDR3 region has the DNA TGTGCCAGCAGTGAGAGGGGGATAGGAGAGACCCAGTACTTC. The encoded protein is CASSERGIGETQYF.

This clone has only one observation. The V gene is TRBV11-2, the J gene TRBJ2-5, with D possibly TRBD1 on 5 matching bases. Germline CDR1 SGHAT, CDR2 FQNNGV. With 2 bases removed from V and 1 base from J, the gap between germline ends came to 5 bases. There are 13 residues in the CDR3. CDR3 bases: TGTGCCAGCAGCTTACAGGGCCAAGAGACCCAGTACTTC. It yields the protein CASSLQGQETQYF. Filled out from reference TRBV11-2 and TRBJ2-5, the complete variable domain reads EAGVAQSPRYKIIEKRQSVAFWCNPISGHATLYWYQQILGQGPKLLIQFQNNGVVDDSQLPKDRFSAERLKGVDSTLKIQPAKLEDSAVYLCASSLQGQETQYFGPGTRLLVL.

This chain uses TRBV9 with TRBJ2-1; D is possibly TRBD2 (7 bases). Germline V CDR1 and CDR2: SGDLS, YYNGEE. This CDR3 comprises 13 residues. V was pared by 0 bases and J by 9 bases, with 10 bases between. The CDR3 coding sequence is TGTGCCAGCAGCGTAGGCGGGGGCAGTGAGCAGTTCTTC. Translated: CASSVGGGSEQFF.

The chain carries TRBV25-1 and TRBJ2-4; perhaps D is TRBD1 or TRBD2 (5 bases each). CDR3 length: 14 residues. The ends were cut back, 5 bases at V and 4 bases at J, with 12 bases in the middle. Germline CDR1 and CDR2: MGHDK and SYGVNS. CDR3 residues: CASSTPGQKNIQYF. CDR3 coding DNA: TGTGCCAGCAGTACGCCGGGGCAGAAAAACATTCAGTACTTC.

Here the CDR3 DNA reads TGTGCCAGCAGTAATTTCGGGGCGAAGCAGTACTTC. Protein product: CASSNFGAKQYF. J is TRBJ2-7 and V is TRBV27; D may match TRBD1 or TRBD2 (5 bases each). The CDR3 length is 12 residues. The V gene lost 5 bases and the J gene lost 8 bases, with 13 bases spanning the gap. Germline assignment: CDR1 MNHEY and CDR2 SMNVEV (reference sequence).

The V gene is TRBV2, the J gene TRBJ1-5, with D uncertain. The CDR3 totals 13 residues. Between the trimmed V and J ends, which lost 8 bases and 0 bases, there was a span of 8 bases. Germline CDR1 and CDR2: SNHLY and FYNNEI. The DNA of the CDR3 is TGTGCCAGCGTTAGAGATAGCAATCAGCCCCAGCATTTT. Amino acids: CASVRDSNQPQHF.

As to this clone: It is likely a read error: a sequence one base away is far more abundant. The chain recombines TRBV10-3 with TRBJ2-7; D may be TRBD1 (6 bases). Trimming removed 4 bases from V and 3 bases from J, with 7 bases in between. CDR3 length: 12 residues. Germline-derived CDR1 and CDR2 are ENHRY and SYGVKD. The CDR3 loop reads CAISGTDYEQYF. The CDR3 DNA is TGTGCCATCAGTGGGACAGACTACGAGCAGTACTTC.